This entry lists 27 T cell receptor beta chains sequenced from one sample in a study of T cell changes during pregnancy in multiple sclerosis. Sequenced by immunoSEQ multiplex PCR; TCRdb stores in-frame clones only, minus some. Of approximately 50,000 clones in the sample, 91% are singletons; the top ten hold about 9.4%. Specimen: CD8+ T cells from peripheral blood mononuclear cells, collected after pregnancy. These receptors all come from a female donor with multiple sclerosis, enrolled in a pregnancy study.

The chain carries TRBV7-6 and TRBJ1-4; D ambiguous. This CDR3 has 15 amino acids. The germline CDR1 and CDR2 sequences are SGHVS and FNYEAQ. V lost 5 bases and J 0 bases, leaving 10 bases between the germline ends. CDR3 loop: CASSPRGATNEKLFF. Written as DNA, the CDR3 is TGTGCCAGCAGCCCTCGGGGAGCAACTAATGAAAAACTGTTTTTT. Supplemented by reference TRBV7-6 and TRBJ1-4, the full variable domain reads GAGVSQSPRYKVTKRGQDVALRCDPISGHVSLYWYRQALGQGPEFLTYFNYEAQQDKSGLPNDRFSAERPEGSISTLTIQRTEQRDSAMYRCASSPRGATNEKLFFGSGTQLSVL.

CDR3 protein: CATSPTLGGRAFF. The DNA of the CDR3 is TGTGCCACCTCCCCGACTTTGGGGGGGCGAGCTTTCTTT. This chain uses TRBV18 with TRBJ1-1; D possibly corresponds to TRBD1 (6 bases). Germline V gene lookup returns CDR1 KGHSH and CDR2 LQKENI. Trimming removed 10 bases from V and 10 bases from J, with 22 bases in between. The CDR3 is 13 residues long.

This sequence joins TRBV18 and TRBJ2-7; 8 bases fit TRBD1. Germline assignment: CDR1 KGHSH and CDR2 LQKENI. Germline trimming cut 1 base from V and 3 bases from J; bases unmatched to any gene: 5. This CDR3 contains 15 residues. CDR3 protein: CASSPLTTGDYEQYF. CDR3 nucleotides: TGTGCCAGCTCACCACTAACGACAGGGGACTACGAGCAGTACTTC.

This chain connects TRBV5-6 to TRBJ1-4; D is possibly TRBD1 (6 bases). Germline V gene data show CDR1 as SGHDT and CDR2 as YYEEEE. The CDR3 runs to 15 residues. The V gene lost 0 bases and the J gene lost 9 bases, with 15 bases spanning the gap. CDR3 nucleotide sequence: TGTGCCAGCAGCTTGGGGTCAGGGGATCGGAAAAAACTGTTTTTT. Encoded protein: CASSLGSGDRKKLFF.

This rearrangement joins TRBV9 to TRBJ1-1; 7 bases are shared with TRBD1. V gave up 5 bases and J gave up 3 bases; unmatched junction bases: 13. The length of the CDR3 is 16 residues. The V gene's germline CDR1 is SGDLS and CDR2 YYNGEE. For the CDR3, the DNA is TGTGCCAGCAGTCGGGACAGCTTTCCAGGAGACACTGAAGCTTTCTTT. Its protein is CASSRDSFPGDTEAFF.

This clone was seen just once. The chain is built from TRBV30 and TRBJ1-5; D is uncertain. The germline V gene has CDR1 GTSNPN and CDR2 SVGIG (reference sequence). The V end was cut by 6 bases, the J end by 5 bases, with 8 bases between. The CDR3 totals 11 residues. CDR3 nucleotides: TGTGCCTGCGGAGTGGATCAGCCCCAGCATTTT. Its translation is CACGVDQPQHF.

The rearrangement uses TRBV7-9 and TRBJ2-1, with D possibly TRBD1 on 6 matching bases. The germline gives CDR1 SEHNR, CDR2 FQNEAQ (reference sequence). V gave up 5 bases and J gave up 0 bases, with 14 bases separating them. CDR3 length: 16 residues. CDR3 sequence: CASSITTGSSYNEQFF. CDR3 DNA sequence: TGTGCCAGCAGCATCACGACAGGTAGCTCCTACAATGAGCAGTTCTTC. Drawing the rest from reference TRBV7-9 and TRBJ2-1, the complete variable domain is DTGVSQNPRHKITKRGQNVTFRCDPISEHNRLYWYRQTLGQGPEFLTYFQNEAQLEKSRLLSDRFSAERPKGSFSTLEIQRTEQGDSAMYLCASSITTGSSYNEQFFGPGTRLTVL.

The chain carries TRBV4-1 and TRBJ2-2, with 9 nucleotides matching TRBD2. V trimming: 5 bases; J trimming: 4 bases; junction bases outside the gene matches: 5. CDR3 size: 15 residues. Germline loops: CDR1 MGHRA, CDR2 YSYEKL. In DNA, the CDR3 is TGCGCCAGCAGCTTACAGCGGGGGGCCACCGGGGAGCTGTTTTTT. Its protein is CASSLQRGATGELFF.

The CDR3 DNA is TGCGCCAGCAGCCACGTAAAAGGCCAGGGGGCTGAGGCCGGGGAGCTGTTTTTT. Translation: CASSHVKGQGAEAGELFF. The chain uses TRBV4-1 and TRBJ2-2; 8 bases align to TRBD1. Germline CDR1 and CDR2: MGHRA and YSYEKL. The CDR3 contains 18 residues. V was pared by 3 bases and J by 6 bases, with 15 bases of the junction left unmatched.

The V gene is TRBV4-2, the J gene TRBJ2-2; D is unclear. The CDR3 covers 14 residues. Germline V lookup: CDR1 LGHNA, CDR2 YNFKEQ. Trimming removed 0 bases from V and 7 bases from J, with 9 bases in between. The CDR3 sequence is CASSQDTGGGELFF. The CDR3 DNA sequence: TGTGCCAGCAGCCAAGATACGGGTGGCGGGGAGCTGTTTTTT.

V and J are TRBV29-1 and TRBJ2-7, with 9 bases aligning to TRBD1. CDR1 SQVTM and CDR2 ANQGSEA come from the germline V gene. The J segment lost 1 base and the V segment lost 8 bases, leaving 9 bases of the junction unmatched. CDR3 length: 14 amino acids. CDR3 sequence (DNA): TGCAGCTCATCCGGGACAGGGTCTTCCTACGAGCAGTACTTC. Its protein is CSSSGTGSSYEQYF.

The chain has TRBV10-3 and TRBJ2-2; D might be TRBD2 (5 bases). Germline CDR1 is ENHRY and CDR2 is SYGVKD. The CDR3 spans 14 residues. The V end lost 6 bases, the J end lost 1 base, and 9 bases lay between the germline ends. The CDR3 protein is CAIRDFMNTGELFF. CDR3 nucleotide sequence: TGTGCCATCAGGGACTTCATGAACACCGGGGAGCTGTTTTTT.

This chain's CDR3 is CASSADIGNTIYF. The DNA of the CDR3 is TGTGCCAGCAGCGCGGACATTGGAAACACCATATATTTT. This chain links TRBV13 with TRBJ1-3; a weak D match, TRBD1 (5 bases). This CDR3 region has 13 residues. Germline CDR1 PRHDT, CDR2 FYEKMQ (reference sequence). With 5 bases removed from V and 3 bases from J, the gap between germline ends came to 8 bases.

This chain joins TRBV29-1 and TRBJ2-2; 10 bases align to TRBD1. Trimming cost V 4 bases and J 4 bases; bases outside gene matches: 6. The germline CDR1 and CDR2 sequences are SQVTM and ANQGSEA. There are 15 residues in the CDR3. CDR3 sequence reads: CSVVWDRGITGELFF. DNA of the CDR3: TGCAGCGTTGTATGGGACAGGGGTATCACCGGGGAGCTGTTTTTT.

This chain joins TRBV10-1 and TRBJ1-3, with D perhaps TRBD1 (6 bases). This CDR3 comprises 13 residues. Germline V lookup: CDR1 WNHNN, CDR2 SYGVQD (reference sequence). Trimming removed 3 bases from V and 5 bases from J, with 8 bases in between. CDR3 sequence: CASSDQGRNTIYF. The DNA for the CDR3 is TGCGCCAGCAGTGATCAGGGGAGAAACACCATATATTTT.

This chain joins TRBV11-3 and TRBJ1-1, with TRBD1 as a possible D gene (5 bases). Germline values: CDR1 SGHNT, CDR2 YENEEA. V lost 5 bases and J 6 bases, leaving 13 bases between the germline ends. CDR3 length equals 13 residues. CDR3 sequence: CASSPQGGAEAFF. Here the CDR3 DNA reads TGTGCCAGCAGCCCCCAGGGCGGGGCTGAAGCTTTCTTT.

This clone was observed a handful of times. The chain is built from TRBV6-1 and TRBJ2-7, with 8 bases that match TRBD1. The germline V gene encodes CDR1 MNHNS and CDR2 SASEGT. The CDR3 covers 15 residues. V shed 3 bases, J shed 5 bases, and the junction held 9 bases outside the gene matches. The CDR3 region is CASSEGGQGSDEQYF. CDR3 bases: TGTGCCAGCAGTGAGGGTGGACAGGGATCCGACGAGCAGTACTTC.

This chain joins TRBV6-5 and TRBJ1-1; D remains unclear. Between the trimmed V and J ends, which lost 6 bases and 2 bases, there was a span of 13 bases. The CDR3 spans 14 residues. Per germline, CDR1 MNHEY and CDR2 SVGAGI. The CDR3 DNA follows: TGTGCCAGCAGCCCCGACTTATTAAACACTGAAGCTTTCTTT. This translates into CASSPDLLNTEAFF.

This chain connects TRBV5-1 to TRBJ1-6, with no clear D. V was cut by 0 bases and J by 7 bases, with 17 bases left in between. The CDR3 contains 17 residues. Germline assignment: CDR1 SGHRS and CDR2 YFSETQ. The CDR3 here is CASSLDPWQASNSPLHF. The CDR3 DNA is TGCGCCAGCAGCTTGGACCCGTGGCAGGCATCCAATTCACCCCTCCACTTT.

V usage is TRBV19 and J usage is TRBJ1-1; TRBD1 might be the D (6 bases). Looked up from germline, CDR1 is LNHDA and CDR2 is SQIVND (reference sequence). V lost 3 bases to trimming and J lost 2 bases, with 13 bases between them. The CDR3 is made up of 15 amino acids. DNA for the CDR3: TGTGCCAGTAGTATCGGCCTAGGGGGTAACACTGAAGCTTTCTTT. This gives the protein CASSIGLGGNTEAFF.

The rearrangement uses TRBV30 and TRBJ2-7; 8 bases fit TRBD1. The CDR3 runs to 15 residues. Looked up from germline, CDR1 is GTSNPN and CDR2 is SVGIG (reference sequence). V was clipped by 4 bases and J by 6 bases; unmatched bases: 14. The CDR3 is CAWTSLPGQAPEQYF. CDR3 sequence (DNA): TGTGCCTGGACTTCCTTACCGGGACAGGCTCCCGAGCAGTACTTC.

The rearrangement uses TRBV5-5 and TRBJ2-2, with 14 positions matching TRBD2. Per the germline V gene, CDR1 is SGHKS and CDR2 is YYEKEE (reference sequence). The CDR3 covers 18 residues. J gave up 7 bases and V 4 bases, and 12 bases lay outside the gene matches. The CDR3: CASSGGTSGGQMGGELFF. As DNA, the CDR3 is TGTGCCAGCAGCGGAGGGACTAGCGGGGGCCAGATGGGCGGGGAGCTGTTTTTT.

The chain employs TRBV30 and TRBJ2-3; perhaps TRBD2 as D (7 bases). V was trimmed by 1 base and J by 3 bases, leaving 17 bases between them. Germline V gene data show CDR1 as GTSNPN and CDR2 as SVGIG (reference sequence). This CDR3 is built from 16 residues. Written as DNA, the CDR3 is TGTGCCTGGAGTGGAACAGGGAGGGGGGCAACAGATACGCAGTATTTT. Its translation: CAWSGTGRGATDTQYF. Combining the CDR3 with reference TRBV30 and TRBJ2-3 gives the whole variable domain SQTIHQWPATLVQPVGSPLSLECTVEGTSNPNLYWYRQAAGRGLQLLFYSVGIGQISSEVPQNLSASRPQDRQFILSSKKLLLSDSGFYLCAWSGTGRGATDTQYFGPGTRLTVL.

CDR3: CASSPNRMSSYEQYF. In nucleotides, the CDR3 is TGCGCCAGCAGTCCCAACAGGATGAGCTCCTACGAGCAGTACTTC. This chain uses TRBV10-1 with TRBJ2-7; weak D call: TRBD1 (5 bases). The V end was cut by 5 bases, the J end by 0 bases, with 14 bases between. From germline, CDR1 is WNHNN and CDR2 SYGVQD (reference sequence). The CDR3 runs to 15 residues.

The rearrangement links TRBV7-9 to TRBJ1-1; tentatively, D is TRBD1 (5 bases). Germline values: CDR1 SEHNR, CDR2 FQNEAQ (reference sequence). The CDR3 is made up of 15 amino acids. V shed 5 bases and J shed 5 bases, with 18 bases lying between them. The CDR3 nucleotides read TGTGCCAGCAGCCCAAGACAGTTGGCGAATACTGAAGCTTTCTTT. Protein: CASSPRQLANTEAFF.

In this sample, this clone turned up once. V is TRBV11-2 and J is TRBJ2-5; D is possibly TRBD2 (5 bases). V dropped 3 bases and J dropped 3 bases, with 8 bases sitting between them. The CDR3 loop spans 13 amino acids. The germline CDR1 and CDR2 sequences are SGHAT and FQNNGV. The CDR3 region has the DNA TGTGCCAGCAGCTTTGGAGCGGAAGAGACCCAGTACTTC. Protein sequence: CASSFGAEETQYF.

The chain is built from TRBV9 and TRBJ1-1; tentative D call: TRBD1 (5 bases). Germline V gives CDR1 SGDLS, CDR2 YYNGEE. The V gene lost 0 bases and the J gene lost 2 bases, with 17 bases spanning the gap. The CDR3 totals 17 residues. The CDR3, as DNA: TGTGCCAGCAGCGTAGGAGGGAGTCAGGGAGGAAACACTGAAGCTTTCTTT. Amino acid sequence: CASSVGGSQGGNTEAFF. The full variable domain, with the rest looked up from reference TRBV9 and TRBJ1-1, is DSGVTQTPKHLITATGQRVTLRCSPRSGDLSVYWYQQSLDQGLQFLIQYYNGEERAKGNILERFSAQQFPDLHSELNLSSLELGDSALYFCASSVGGSQGGNTEAFFGQGTRLTVV.